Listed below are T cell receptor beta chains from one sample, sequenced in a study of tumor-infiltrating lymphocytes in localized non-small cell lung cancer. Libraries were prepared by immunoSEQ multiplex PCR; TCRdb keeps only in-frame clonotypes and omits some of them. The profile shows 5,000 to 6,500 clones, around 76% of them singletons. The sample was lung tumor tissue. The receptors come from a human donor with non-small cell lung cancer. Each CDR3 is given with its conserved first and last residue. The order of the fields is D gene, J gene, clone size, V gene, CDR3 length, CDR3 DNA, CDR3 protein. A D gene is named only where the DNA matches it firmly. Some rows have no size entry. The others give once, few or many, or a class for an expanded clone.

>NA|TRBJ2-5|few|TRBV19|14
TGTGCCAGTAGTATCAGTCCGATCCAAGAGACCCAGTACTTC
CASSISPIQETQYF
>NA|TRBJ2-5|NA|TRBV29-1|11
TGCAGCGCCCTAGAGCAAGAGACCCAGTACTTC
CSALEQETQYF
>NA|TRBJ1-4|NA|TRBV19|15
TGTGCCAGTAGTCTTACAGGCGGGTTTGATGAAAAACTGTTTTTT
CASSLTGGFDEKLFF
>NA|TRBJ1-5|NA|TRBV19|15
TGTGCCAGTAGCCGGACGGGGGGTCGGAATCAGCCCCAGCATTTT
CASSRTGGRNQPQHF
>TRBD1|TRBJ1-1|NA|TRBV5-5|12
TGTGCCAGCAGCCACATTGACAGGGGAGCTTTCTTT
CASSHIDRGAFF
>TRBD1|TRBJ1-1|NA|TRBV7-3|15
TGTGCCAGCAGCACTAGCGGGACAGGGGGCACTGAAGCTTTCTTT
CASSTSGTGGTEAFF
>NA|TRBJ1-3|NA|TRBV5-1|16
TGCGCCAGCAGCCTCACGACAGGCCTCTCTGGAAACACCATATATTTT
CASSLTTGLSGNTIYF
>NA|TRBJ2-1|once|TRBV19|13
TGTGCCAGCCGACCCGGGACAACGAATGAGCAGTTCTTC
CASRPGTTNEQFF
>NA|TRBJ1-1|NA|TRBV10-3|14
TGTGCCATCAGTGAGAACTGGGAGGGGTCTGAAGCTTTCTTT
CAISENWEGSEAFF
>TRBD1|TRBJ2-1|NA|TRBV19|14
TGTGCCAGTAGTCCTACGGGACAGTACAATGAGCAGTTCTTC
CASSPTGQYNEQFF
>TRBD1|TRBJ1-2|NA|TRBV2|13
TGTGTCAGCATCCCGGACAGGAGATATGGCTACACCTTC
CVSIPDRRYGYTF
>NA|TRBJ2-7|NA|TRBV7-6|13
TGTGCCAGCAGCATAGGGAGTCCTTACGAGCAGTACTTC
CASSIGSPYEQYF
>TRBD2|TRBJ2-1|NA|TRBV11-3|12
TGTGCCAGCAGCCATAGCGGGAGGAATGCGTTCTTC
CASSHSGRNAFF
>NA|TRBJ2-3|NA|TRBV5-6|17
TGTGCCAGCAGGGGGATCGGACCCCCGTCAAAGACAGATACGCAGTATTTT
CASRGIGPPSKTDTQYF
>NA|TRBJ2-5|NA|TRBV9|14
TGTGCCAGCAGCGTGGGGGTAGCGGAAGAGACCCAGTACTTC
CASSVGVAEETQYF
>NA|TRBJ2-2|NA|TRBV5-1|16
TGCGCCAGCAGCTTGGTAGGGCTAGCTAACACCGGGGAGCTGTTTTTT
CASSLVGLANTGELFF
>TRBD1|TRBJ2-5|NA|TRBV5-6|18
TGTGCCAGCAGCGGGGACAGGGGGCGACCACCCAACGAAGAGACCCAGTACTTC
CASSGDRGRPPNEETQYF
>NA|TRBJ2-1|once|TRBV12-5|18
TGTGCTAGTGGTTTCCTGAACCCCCGGGACGAGGGAGACAATGAGCAGTTCTTC
CASGFLNPRDEGDNEQFF
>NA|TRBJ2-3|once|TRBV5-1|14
TGCGCCAGCAGCAAACAGGGTAGGACAGATACGCAGTATTTT
CASSKQGRTDTQYF
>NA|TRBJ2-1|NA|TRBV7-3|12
TGTGCCAGCAGCTTATCATCTAGTGAGCAGTTCTTC
CASSLSSSEQFF
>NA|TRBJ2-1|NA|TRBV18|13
TGTGCCAGCTCACCCGGCCGCTACAATGAGCAGTTCTTC
CASSPGRYNEQFF
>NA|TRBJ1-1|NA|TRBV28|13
TGTGCCAGCAGTTGGGGGTTCGGCACTGAAGCTTTCTTT
CASSWGFGTEAFF
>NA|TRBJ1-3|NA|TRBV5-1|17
TGCGCCAGCAGCTTGGGACAGGCCGACTTCTCTGGAAACACCATATATTTT
CASSLGQADFSGNTIYF
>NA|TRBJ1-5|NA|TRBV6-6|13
TGTGCCAGCAGGCCCCAGGGTCATCAGCCCCAGCATTTT
CASRPQGHQPQHF
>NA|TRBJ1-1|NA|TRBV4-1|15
TGCGCCAGCAGCCAAGACCCAAGTGTTACATCTGAAGCTTTCTTT
CASSQDPSVTSEAFF
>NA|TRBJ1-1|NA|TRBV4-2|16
TGTGCCAGCAGCCAAGCACACACAGGGTCGGGCCGTGAAGCTTTCTTT
CASSQAHTGSGREAFF
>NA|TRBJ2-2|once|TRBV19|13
TGTGCCAGTAGTATCCTAATGGCCGGGGAGCTGTTTTTT
CASSILMAGELFF
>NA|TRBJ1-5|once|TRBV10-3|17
TGTGCCATCAGTGAGTCTTTTGAGAGTGGATCCAATCAGCCCCAGCATTTT
CAISESFESGSNQPQHF
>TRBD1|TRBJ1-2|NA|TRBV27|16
TGTGCCAGCAGTTTATCGTACACAGGGGGCACTTATGGCTACACCTTC
CASSLSYTGGTYGYTF
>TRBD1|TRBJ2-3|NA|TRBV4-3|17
TGCGCCAGCAGCCAAGATTTGACAGGGTTTGGCACAGATACGCAGTATTTT
CASSQDLTGFGTDTQYF
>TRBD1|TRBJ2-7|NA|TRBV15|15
TGTGCCACCAGCAGAGATCTGGGACAGTTCTACGAGCAGTACTTC
CATSRDLGQFYEQYF
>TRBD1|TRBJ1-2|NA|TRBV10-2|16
TGCGCCAGCAGCGGGACAGGGGGTACCTCCAGCTATGGCTACACCTTC
CASSGTGGTSSYGYTF
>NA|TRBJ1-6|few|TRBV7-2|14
TGTGCCAGCAGCTCCAGGGGTGAGAATTCACCCCTCCACTTT
CASSSRGENSPLHF
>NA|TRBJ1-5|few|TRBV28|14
TGTGCCAGCAGCTCCACAGGGCCCAATCAGCCCCAGCATTTT
CASSSTGPNQPQHF
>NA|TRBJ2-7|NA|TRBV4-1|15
TGCGCCAGCAGCCAAGACAACAACCCCGGACTACCGCAGTACTTC
CASSQDNNPGLPQYF
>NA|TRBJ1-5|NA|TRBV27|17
TGTGCCAGCAGTTTCCTACCCCTGGGAAATGGGCGTCAGCCCCAGCATTTT
CASSFLPLGNGRQPQHF
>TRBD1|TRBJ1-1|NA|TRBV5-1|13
TGCGCCAGCAGCTGGGACAGGGGGGCTGAAGCTTTCTTT
CASSWDRGAEAFF
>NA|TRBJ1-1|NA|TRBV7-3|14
TGTGCCAGCAGCTTTGACGGAATTAACACTGAAGCTTTCTTT
CASSFDGINTEAFF
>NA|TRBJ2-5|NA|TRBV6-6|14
TGTGCCAGCCGGCCTGAGGGGGGGAGAGAGACCCAGTACTTC
CASRPEGGRETQYF
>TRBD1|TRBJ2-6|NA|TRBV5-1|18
TGCGCCAGCAGCTCTCGGGACAGTCGACTATCCGGGGCCAACGTCCTGACTTTC
CASSSRDSRLSGANVLTF
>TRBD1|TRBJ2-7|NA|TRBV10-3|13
TGTGCCACAGGAAGACAGGGGGGTTACGAGCAGTACTTC
CATGRQGGYEQYF
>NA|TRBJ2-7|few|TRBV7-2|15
TGTGCCAGCAGCTTAGGGCGGGGCCTCTCCTACGAGCAGTACTTC
CASSLGRGLSYEQYF
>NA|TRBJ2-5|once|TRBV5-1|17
TGCGCCAGCAGCCTTGGGACGGCGGTGACCGGGAGTGAGACCCAGTACTTC
CASSLGTAVTGSETQYF
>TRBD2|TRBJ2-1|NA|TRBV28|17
TGTGCCAGCAGTCAAACACTAGCGGGGGGGTATTACAATGAGCAGTTCTTC
CASSQTLAGGYYNEQFF
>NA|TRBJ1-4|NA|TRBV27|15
TGTGCCAGCAGTTTGGGGGGCCGGCCTAATGAAAAACTGTTTTTT
CASSLGGRPNEKLFF
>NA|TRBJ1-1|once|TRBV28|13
TGTGCCAGCAGTCCCCCCGCGAACACTGAAGCTTTCTTT
CASSPPANTEAFF
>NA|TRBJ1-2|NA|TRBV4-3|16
TGCGCCAGCAGCCAAAACCACGGGGAAGGATACTATGGCTACACCTTC
CASSQNHGEGYYGYTF
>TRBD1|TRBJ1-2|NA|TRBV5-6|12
TGTGCCAGCAGTGAGACAGGGGTCGGCTACACCTTC
CASSETGVGYTF
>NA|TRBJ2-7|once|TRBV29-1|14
TGCAGCGTTGAAGTCTTAACAGGGTACTACGAGCAGTACTTC
CSVEVLTGYYEQYF
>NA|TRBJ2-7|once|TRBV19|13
TGTGCCAGTAAAGTCGGCCGCACCTACGAGCAGTACTTC
CASKVGRTYEQYF
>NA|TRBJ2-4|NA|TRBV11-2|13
TGTGCCAGCAGTTACAGGGGAGGGGACATTCAGTACTTC
CASSYRGGDIQYF
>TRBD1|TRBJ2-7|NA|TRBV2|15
TGTGCCAGCAGCGGAGAGAAGGACAGGGAGAACGAGCAGTACTTC
CASSGEKDRENEQYF
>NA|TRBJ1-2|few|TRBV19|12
TGTGCCAGTAGTATTTCTGTCTATGGCTACACCTTC
CASSISVYGYTF